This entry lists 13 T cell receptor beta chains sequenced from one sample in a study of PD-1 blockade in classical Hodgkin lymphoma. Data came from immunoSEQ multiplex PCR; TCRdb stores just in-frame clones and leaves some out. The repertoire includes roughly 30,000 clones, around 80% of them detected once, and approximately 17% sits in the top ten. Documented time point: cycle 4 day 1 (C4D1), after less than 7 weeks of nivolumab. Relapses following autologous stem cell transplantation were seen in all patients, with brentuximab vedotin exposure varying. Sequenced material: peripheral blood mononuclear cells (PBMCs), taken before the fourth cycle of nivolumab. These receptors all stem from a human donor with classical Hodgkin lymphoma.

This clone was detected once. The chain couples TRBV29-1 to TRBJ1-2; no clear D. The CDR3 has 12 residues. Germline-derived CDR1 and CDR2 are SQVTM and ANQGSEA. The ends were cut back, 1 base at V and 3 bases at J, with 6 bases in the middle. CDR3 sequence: CSVEARDYGYTF. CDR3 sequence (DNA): TGCAGCGTTGAAGCCAGAGACTATGGCTACACCTTC.

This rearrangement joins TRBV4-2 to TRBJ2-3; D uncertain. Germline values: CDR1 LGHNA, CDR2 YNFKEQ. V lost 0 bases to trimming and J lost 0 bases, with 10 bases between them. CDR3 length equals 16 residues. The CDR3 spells CASSQDTGDSTDTQYF. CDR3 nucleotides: TGTGCCAGCAGCCAAGACACTGGAGATAGCACAGATACGCAGTATTTT.

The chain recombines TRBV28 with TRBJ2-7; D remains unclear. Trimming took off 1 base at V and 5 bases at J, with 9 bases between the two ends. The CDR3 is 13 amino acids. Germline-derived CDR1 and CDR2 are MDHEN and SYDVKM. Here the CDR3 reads CASSLSGSHEQYF. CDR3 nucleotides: TGTGCCAGCAGTTTATCTGGGTCCCACGAGCAGTACTTC.

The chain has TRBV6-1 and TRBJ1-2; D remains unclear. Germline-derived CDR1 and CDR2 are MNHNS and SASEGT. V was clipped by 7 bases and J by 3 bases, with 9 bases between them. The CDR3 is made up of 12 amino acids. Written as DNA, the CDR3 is TGTGCCAGCACGAACACCGACTATGGCTACACCTTC. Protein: CASTNTDYGYTF.

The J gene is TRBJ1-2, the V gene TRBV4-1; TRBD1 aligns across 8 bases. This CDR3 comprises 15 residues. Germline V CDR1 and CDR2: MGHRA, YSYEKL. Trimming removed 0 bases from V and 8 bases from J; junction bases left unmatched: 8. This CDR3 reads CASSQDLQGAGGYTF. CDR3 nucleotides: TGCGCCAGCAGCCAAGATCTTCAGGGGGCCGGGGGCTACACCTTC.

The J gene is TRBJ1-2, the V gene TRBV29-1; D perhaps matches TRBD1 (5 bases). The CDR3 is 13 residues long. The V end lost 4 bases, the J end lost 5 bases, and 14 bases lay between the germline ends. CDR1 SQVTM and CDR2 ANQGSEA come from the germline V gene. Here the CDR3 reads CSVGGGEGYGYTF. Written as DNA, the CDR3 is TGCAGCGTTGGTGGGGGGGAAGGTTATGGCTACACCTTC. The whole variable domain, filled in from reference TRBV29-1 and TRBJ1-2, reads SAVISQKPSRDICQRGTSLTIQCQVDSQVTMMFWYRQQPGQSLTLIATANQGSEATYESGFVIDKFPISRPNLTFSTLTVSNMSPEDSSIYLCSVGGGEGYGYTFGSGTRLTVV.

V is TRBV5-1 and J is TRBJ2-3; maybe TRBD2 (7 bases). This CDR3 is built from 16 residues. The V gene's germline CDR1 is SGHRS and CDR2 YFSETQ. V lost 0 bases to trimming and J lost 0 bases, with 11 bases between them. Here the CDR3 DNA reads TGCGCCAGCAGCTTGGGGCGGGGGCCGAGCACAGATACGCAGTATTTT. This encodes CASSLGRGPSTDTQYF.

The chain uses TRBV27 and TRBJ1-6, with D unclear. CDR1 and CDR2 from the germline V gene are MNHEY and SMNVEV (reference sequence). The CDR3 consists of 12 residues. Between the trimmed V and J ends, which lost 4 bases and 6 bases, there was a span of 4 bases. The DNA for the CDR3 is TGTGCCAGCAGTTACATTAATTCACCCCTCCACTTT. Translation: CASSYINSPLHF.

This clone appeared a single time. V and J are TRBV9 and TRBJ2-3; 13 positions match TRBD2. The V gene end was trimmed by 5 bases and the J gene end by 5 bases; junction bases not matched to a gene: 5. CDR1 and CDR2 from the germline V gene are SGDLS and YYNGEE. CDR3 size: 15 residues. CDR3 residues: CASSDGLAGVDTQYF. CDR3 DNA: TGTGCCAGCAGTGATGGACTAGCGGGAGTAGATACGCAGTATTTT.

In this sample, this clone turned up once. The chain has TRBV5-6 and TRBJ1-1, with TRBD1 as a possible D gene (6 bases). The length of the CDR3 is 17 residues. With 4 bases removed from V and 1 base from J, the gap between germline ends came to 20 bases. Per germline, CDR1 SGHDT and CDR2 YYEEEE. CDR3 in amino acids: CASSGAVTGGRNTEAFF. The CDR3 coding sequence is TGTGCCAGCAGCGGGGCGGTGACAGGTGGGAGGAACACTGAAGCTTTCTTT.

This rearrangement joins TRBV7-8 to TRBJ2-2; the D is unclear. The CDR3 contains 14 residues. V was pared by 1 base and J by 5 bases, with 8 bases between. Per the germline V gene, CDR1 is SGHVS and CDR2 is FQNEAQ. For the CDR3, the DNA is TGTGCCAGCAGCTTAGTAGGGTATACCGGGGAGCTGTTTTTT. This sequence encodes CASSLVGYTGELFF.

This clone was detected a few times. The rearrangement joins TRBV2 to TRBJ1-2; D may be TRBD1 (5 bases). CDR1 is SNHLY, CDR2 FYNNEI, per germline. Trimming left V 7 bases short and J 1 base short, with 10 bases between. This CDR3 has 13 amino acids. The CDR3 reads CASIGTNNYGYTF. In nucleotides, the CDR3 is TGTGCCAGCATCGGGACCAATAACTATGGCTACACCTTC.

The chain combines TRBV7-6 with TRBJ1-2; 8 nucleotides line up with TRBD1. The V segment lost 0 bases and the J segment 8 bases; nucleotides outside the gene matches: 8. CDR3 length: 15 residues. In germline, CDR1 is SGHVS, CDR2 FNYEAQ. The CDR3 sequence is CASSLAPDRDGGYTF. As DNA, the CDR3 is TGTGCCAGCAGCTTAGCTCCGGACAGGGACGGCGGCTACACCTTC.